This section outlines one T cell receptor (beta chain) sequence together with its context. Its antigen is unidentified. This record belongs to a study of Graves' ophthalmopathy and Graves' hyperthyroidism. Study observations and caveats: This model predicted ophthalmopathy progression (sensitivity roughly 64%, specificity about 72%).

The CDR3 contains 15 residues. V dropped 5 bases and J dropped 1 base, with 12 bases sitting between them. CDR1 SGHTA and CDR2 FQGNSA come from the germline V gene. Researchers took RNA transcripts and amplified TCR beta CDR3 regions from them. RT-PCR was first run with HTBI primers, then multiplex PCR in a second round. TCRdb re-called the multiplex PCR reads with MiXCR, one entry per CDR3 protein. The sample holds 560,000 or so distinct CDR3 sequences; roughly 40% are singletons and the top ten take about 4.6%. Exclusion covered patients with other autoimmune diseases or uncontrolled infections (as well as pregnancy or lactation). The diagnosis combined clinical symptoms, thyroxine, TRAb, thyroid ultrasound and orbital computed tomography scans.

Sequences were obtained from peripheral blood or thyroid tissue (not recorded which). The chain recombines TRBV7-2 with TRBJ2-1; D is possibly TRBD2 (6 bases). This receptor was identified in an adult man with Graves' hyperthyroidism. As DNA, the CDR3 is TGTGCCAGCAGCAACCGGGACTTTTCCTACAATGAGCAGTTCTTC. Translated, it gives CASSNRDFSYNEQFF.